The 26 T cell receptor beta chains in this list originate from one sample, sequenced in a study of blood T cell repertoires in COVID-19. Sequenced by immunoSEQ multiplex PCR; TCRdb stores in-frame clones only, minus some. The table has a few hundred thousand clones, 75% to 90% seen once. Sequenced material: PBMCs or T cells enriched from blood (not recorded which). All receptors come from a woman aged 25-40 years who had been exposed to COVID-19.

The genes are TRBV2 and TRBJ1-4; 7 bases align to TRBD1. CDR1 is SNHLY, CDR2 FYNNEI, per germline. This CDR3 has 14 residues. Germline trimming cut 4 bases from V and 6 bases from J; bases unmatched to any gene: 5. The CDR3 nucleotides are TGTGCCAGCAGTGCGGTCAGGGGGGATGAAAAACTGTTTTTT. It codes for CASSAVRGDEKLFF.

This chain connects TRBV21-1 to TRBJ1-1; the tabulated D call, TRBD1, remains unverified against the DNA. TRBV21-1 represents a pseudogene. The CDR3 has 16 residues. The CDR3 loop reads CASPKDTGMGDTEAFF. The CDR3 bases are TGTGCCAGCCCAAAAGACACAGGGATGGGGGACACTGAAGCTTTCTTT.

V is TRBV23-1 and J is TRBJ1-5; D perhaps matches TRBD1 (6 bases). TRBV23-1 qualifies as an ORF whose function is uncertain. The CDR3 runs to 18 residues. With 3 bases removed from V and 2 bases from J, the gap between germline ends came to 20 bases. CDR3 nucleotide sequence: TGCGCCAGCAGTCACCCCCCGGGACAAGGATGGGGCAATCAGCCCCAGCATTTT. It specifies CASSHPPGQGWGNQPQHF.

A few counts support this clone. The J gene is TRBJ1-2, the V gene TRBV21-1; TRBD1 is the table's D call and was not checked against the DNA. TRBV21-1 is a documented pseudogene. The CDR3 has 16 amino acids. The CDR3 nucleotides are TGTGCCAGCAGCGGGCCTCTGAAGGGACAGGGACTTAGCTACACCTTC. This gives the protein CASSGPLKGQGLSYTF.

This chain uses TRBV5-1 with TRBJ1-2; the D is unclear. Germline V gives CDR1 SGHRS, CDR2 YFSETQ. This CDR3 has 13 amino acids. Trimming left V 1 base short and J 4 bases short, with 8 bases between. In DNA, the CDR3 is TGCGCCAGCAGCTTGAGCGGTCCCTATGGCTACACCTTC. Protein sequence: CASSLSGPYGYTF.

This chain connects TRBV2 to TRBJ2-7; D gene unclear. CDR1 and CDR2 (germline): SNHLY, FYNNEI. The CDR3 runs 14 residues. Trimming took off 2 bases at V and 2 bases at J, with 10 bases between the two ends. CDR3 coding DNA: TGTGCCAGCAGTGAAAGCCCGCAGGCCTACGAGCAGTACTTC. It encodes CASSESPQAYEQYF.

This rearrangement joins TRBV9 to TRBJ1-1; perhaps TRBD1 as D (6 bases). Looked up from germline, CDR1 is SGDLS and CDR2 is YYNGEE. With 6 bases removed from V and 0 bases from J, the gap between germline ends came to 12 bases. The CDR3 covers 14 residues. CDR3 protein: CASNAGALNTEAFF. CDR3 nucleotide sequence: TGTGCCAGCAATGCGGGGGCCTTGAACACTGAAGCTTTCTTT.

V and J are TRBV7-2 and TRBJ2-5, with D tentatively TRBD1 (6 bases). Trimming shortened V by 7 bases and J by 5 bases, and 14 bases separated the two germline ends. CDR1 is SGHTA, CDR2 FQGNSA, per germline. The CDR3 runs 13 residues. In nucleotides, the CDR3 is TGTGCCAGCACAGAACAGGGATGGGAGACCCAGTACTTC. It codes for CASTEQGWETQYF.

V and J are TRBV9 and TRBJ2-5, with 11 positions matching TRBD2. CDR3 length: 15 amino acids. After removal of 1 base from V and 4 bases from J, the junction contained 3 bases not matched to a gene. Germline CDR1 and CDR2: SGDLS and YYNGEE. The CDR3 loop is CASSVLAGGGETQYF. CDR3 nucleotide sequence: TGTGCCAGCAGCGTACTAGCGGGGGGTGGAGAGACCCAGTACTTC.

This chain joins TRBV25-1 and TRBJ1-1; D ambiguous. This CDR3 spans 13 amino acids. The germline V and J ends were trimmed by 3 bases and 2 bases, with 7 bases remaining between them. Germline CDR1 and CDR2: MGHDK and SYGVNS. The CDR3 coding sequence is TGTGCCAGCAGTGAGCAGGCAAACACTGAAGCTTTCTTT. Amino acids: CASSEQANTEAFF.

The gene calls are TRBV28 and TRBJ1-1; 12 bases are shared with TRBD1. Per germline, CDR1 MDHEN and CDR2 SYDVKM. With 8 bases clipped from V and 0 bases from J, the junction kept 1 base outside the gene matches. The CDR3 runs 14 residues. The CDR3 DNA is TGTGCCAGCCGGGACAGGGGGCTGAACACTGAAGCTTTCTTT. It translates to CASRDRGLNTEAFF.

CDR3 DNA: TGTGCCTGGACCCGCGGAACTGGAAACACCATATATTTT. Protein product: CAWTRGTGNTIYF. The chain is built from TRBV30 and TRBJ1-3; D ambiguous. The length of the CDR3 is 13 residues. Germline CDR1 is GTSNPN and CDR2 is SVGIG (reference sequence). The V end lost 4 bases, the J end lost 2 bases, and 9 bases lay between the germline ends.

This chain connects TRBV9 to TRBJ1-3; D call uncertain. Trimming stripped 4 bases from V and 0 bases from J, with 8 bases between. CDR3 size: 14 residues. Per the germline V gene, CDR1 is SGDLS and CDR2 is YYNGEE. CDR3 loop: CASSPRRSGNTIYF. CDR3 DNA: TGTGCCAGCAGCCCTCGTCGCTCTGGAAACACCATATATTTT. Full variable domain (remainder filled in from reference TRBV9 and TRBJ1-3): DSGVTQTPKHLITATGQRVTLRCSPRSGDLSVYWYQQSLDQGLQFLIQYYNGEERAKGNILERFSAQQFPDLHSELNLSSLELGDSALYFCASSPRRSGNTIYFGEGSWLTVV.

The chain joins TRBV2 to TRBJ1-3; possibly TRBD1 for D (6 bases). This CDR3 has 12 residues. Looked up from germline, CDR1 is SNHLY and CDR2 is FYNNEI. V was trimmed by 8 bases and J by 3 bases, leaving 8 bases between them. In DNA form, the CDR3 reads TGTGCCAGCCACAGGGTTGGAAACACCATATATTTT. It yields the protein CASHRVGNTIYF. The complete variable domain, with remaining parts taken from reference TRBV2 and TRBJ1-3, reads EPEVTQTPSHQVTQMGQEVILRCVPISNHLYFYWYRQILGQKVEFLVSFYNNEISEKSEIFDDQFSVERPDGSNFTLKIRSTKLEDSAMYFCASHRVGNTIYFGEGSWLTVV.

The gene calls are TRBV7-2 and TRBJ2-3, with 7 bases matching TRBD2. After removal of 4 bases from V and 4 bases from J, the junction contained 14 bases not matched to a gene. Germline lookup yields CDR1 SGHTA and CDR2 FQGNSA. This CDR3 region has 17 residues. CDR3 bases: TGTGCCAGCAGCTCCAAGGGAGGACTAGGATCCGCAGATACGCAGTATTTT. This gives the protein CASSSKGGLGSADTQYF.

This clone occurred many times. V gene TRBV11-3 combines with J gene TRBJ1-1; 9 bases fit TRBD1. CDR3 length: 15 residues. V trimming: 5 bases; J trimming: 1 base; junction bases outside the gene matches: 5. In germline, CDR1 is SGHNT, CDR2 YENEEA. The CDR3, as DNA: TGTGCCAGCAGCCCCACGGGACAGGGGAACACTGAAGCTTTCTTT. Protein sequence: CASSPTGQGNTEAFF.

The chain couples TRBV2 to TRBJ1-5; tentative D call: TRBD1 (5 bases). Trimming left V 3 bases short and J 0 bases short, with 9 bases between. This CDR3 has 15 amino acids. Germline V lookup: CDR1 SNHLY, CDR2 FYNNEI. Written as DNA, the CDR3 is TGTGCCAGCAGTGATCGGGGGTATAGCAATCAGCCCCAGCATTTT. Translating gives CASSDRGYSNQPQHF.

This chain's CDR3 is CASSPSLETQYF. CDR3 DNA: TGTGCCAGCAGCCCCTCATTGGAGACGCAGTATTTT. The chain has TRBV5-6 and TRBJ2-3; D unclear. Trimming took 4 bases from V and 9 from J, leaving 12 bases between them. The CDR3 runs 12 residues. Looked up from germline, CDR1 is SGHDT and CDR2 is YYEEEE.

This clone was counted a few times. In DNA form, the CDR3 reads TGTGCCAGTAGTATCCCGGGGATCCCCTATGGCTACACCTTC. Protein product: CASSIPGIPYGYTF. The V call is TRBV19, the J call TRBJ1-2, with D uncertain. The length of the CDR3 is 14 residues. V was pared by 3 bases and J by 4 bases, with 12 bases between. The germline V gene has CDR1 LNHDA and CDR2 SQIVND (reference sequence).

This chain joins TRBV19 and TRBJ1-3; no clear D gene. CDR1 and CDR2 from the germline V gene are LNHDA and SQIVND (reference sequence). Trimming stripped 5 bases from V and 1 base from J, with 12 bases between. The CDR3 is 15 amino acids. The CDR3 loop is CASSRHTDSGNTIYF. In DNA form, the CDR3 reads TGTGCCAGTAGTCGCCATACAGATTCTGGAAACACCATATATTTT.

V usage is TRBV9 and J usage is TRBJ2-3; TRBD2 is a possible D gene (6 bases). The V gene lost 0 bases and the J gene lost 2 bases, with 13 bases spanning the gap. The germline V gene has CDR1 SGDLS and CDR2 YYNGEE. The CDR3 covers 16 residues. CDR3 region: CASSVANSGDTDTQYF. CDR3 DNA sequence: TGTGCCAGCAGCGTAGCTAATAGCGGAGACACAGATACGCAGTATTTT.

The CDR3 region is CASSDRAYEQYF. CDR3 in DNA: TGCGCCAGCTCGGACAGGGCCTACGAGCAGTACTTC. The chain uses TRBV5-1 and TRBJ2-7, with 8 bases lining up with TRBD1. Germline V gives CDR1 SGHRS, CDR2 YFSETQ. The CDR3 loop spans 12 amino acids. J gave up 2 bases and V 7 bases, and 2 bases lay outside the gene matches.

The CDR3 DNA reads TGTGCCAGCAGTTACCTAGGAGGGGATGGCTATGGCTACACCTTC. As protein: CASSYLGGDGYGYTF. This rearrangement joins TRBV6-5 to TRBJ1-2; D perhaps matches TRBD1 (5 bases). V was shortened by 2 bases and J by 4 bases, with 14 bases between the two germline ends. This CDR3 is built from 15 residues. Germline V lookup: CDR1 MNHEY, CDR2 SVGAGI.

This clone was seen only once. CDR3 amino acids: CAWTGGGELFF. The CDR3 DNA follows: TGTGCCTGGACGGGCGGGGGGGAGCTGTTTTTT. The chain uses TRBV30 and TRBJ2-2; D might be TRBD2 (5 bases). Germline CDR1 and CDR2: GTSNPN and SVGIG (reference sequence). V was clipped by 4 bases and J by 8 bases, with 8 bases between them. This CDR3 has 11 amino acids.

The chain employs TRBV10-3 and TRBJ1-2; 7 positions agree with TRBD1. Germline V CDR1 and CDR2: ENHRY, SYGVKD. Losses at the gene ends were 0 bases for V and 5 bases for J; bases not matched to a gene: 12. This CDR3 contains 17 residues. The CDR3 region is CAISESDRATGVYGYTF. DNA of the CDR3: TGTGCCATCAGTGAGTCAGACAGGGCGACGGGAGTTTATGGCTACACCTTC.

V gene TRBV3-1 (or the pseudogene TRBV3-2) combines with J gene TRBJ1-2, with 9 bases that match TRBD1. Germline V gene lookup returns CDR1 LGHDT and CDR2 YNNKEL (reference sequence). This CDR3 is built from 14 residues. Losses at the gene ends were 3 bases for V and 6 bases for J; bases not matched to a gene: 5. The CDR3 loop is CASSQGDRVHGYTF. DNA of the CDR3: TGTGCCAGCAGCCAGGGGGACAGGGTGCATGGCTACACCTTC.